This T cell receptor beta chain was sequenced in a study of T cell clonality in common variable immunodeficiency (dated by TCRdb to about 2015). Overall study outcomes, separate from this receptor: Differences among patients in the CVID cohort limited the correlations between repertoire features and clinical complications. Fewer deletions and N-nucleotide insertions were reportedly observed in CVID TCRbeta sequences, and highly modified clones with 13 or more V deletions were reportedly absent from CVID TCRbeta sequences. Compared with healthy controls, CVID subjects showed increased TCRbeta clonality (t-test p = 0.018), a feature most characteristic of about a third of subjects. Despite equal DNA input, controls averaged approximately 77,000 unique sequences per sample versus around 30,000 in CVID samples. Healthy controls shared more TCRbeta clones with each other than CVID subjects shared among themselves (p < 0.0001). According to the authors, figuring out what caused the increased clonality in CVID would require sequencing the repertoires of T cell subpopulations.

V is shortened by 5 bases, J by 7 bases, and the region joining them spans 12 bases. From the cysteine through the phenylalanine, the CDR3 covers 13 amino acids. The DNA has 30 bases, all within the CDR3, and is read from base 1. The germline V gene sets CDR1 to MNHEY and CDR2 to SVGEGT. Predominantly Caucasian heritage was noted among both the CVID patients and the healthy controls. Heparinized peripheral whole blood samples of about 5 to 9 ml were obtained from each donor. Genomic DNA from adults with common variable immune deficiency (CVID) and from healthy adult controls was the source for sequencing TCRbeta CDR3 repertoires. The control group comprised about 22 healthy adult volunteers, roughly 12 female and roughly ten male, aged about 23 to 75 years with a mean age of 34. Diluted blood was subjected to density centrifugation over Hypaque 1077 or Ficoll-Paque for isolation of peripheral blood mononuclear cells. Genomic DNA was obtained from unsorted mononuclear cells using either Qiagen column purification or a centrifugation-based method.

Equivalent amounts of genomic DNA from CVID and control samples were used as sequencing input. For every sample, a 60 bp segment covering the rearranged TCRbeta CDR3 region was amplified and then sequenced. The immunoSEQ assay, a bias-corrected multiplex PCR with high-throughput sequencing, was employed for TCRbeta amplification. As for the authors' bioinformatics: Every unique nucleotide sequence counted as a clone and was annotated with V, D and J genes, copy number and frequency. Sequences were labeled productive if in frame, and non-productive if out of frame or containing stop codons. Clonality was calculated from Shannon's entropy as previously described. The predicted amino acid sequences of productive clones were used to derive the mean CDR3 Kyte-Doolittle hydropathy. The R hclust function was used to hierarchically cluster scaled V gene usage with Manhattan distance and complete linkage. Sharing of clones by CDR3 amino acid sequence was evaluated by resampling 12 repertoires per group over 100 rounds. The repertoires were searched for some 70 published EBV-specific TCRbeta sequences and 200 to 300 published CMV-specific TCRbeta sequences. A couple of CVID samples yielding fewer than 10,000 sequences were excluded from analysis, leaving 42 CVID repertoires. TCRdb provides this immuneACCESS table in a form limited to in-frame rearrangements. Some clones are lacking; in checked studies, under half of them reflect an unresolved V gene, and why the rest are absent is not known. V and J calls and clone size are given by that table; D and trimming were obtained from the DNA. The sample has about 52,000 clones on record, with no singletons. Jointly, the top ten make up about 1.7% of the sample.

This clone was detected many times. Its antigen is not yet known. Read sequence stops 3 residues before the CDR3 end, and the germline J gene provides the missing end. The sample taken for sequencing was peripheral blood mononuclear cells. The chain uses TRBV6-2 or TRBV6-3 and TRBJ1-5; TRBD1 is possibly the D segment (6 matching bases). The receptor's source is a person aged 18-70 years in good health. The CDR3 region has the sequence CASSPGVIQPQHF. Partial CDR3 DNA: TGTGCCAGCAGTCCAGGGGTCATCCAGCCC.